This T cell receptor beta chain came from a study of OX40 agonist ivuxolimab in advanced cancers. Across the whole study: At doses from 0.01 to 10 mg/kg, patients were given intravenous ivuxolimab every 2 weeks. Head and neck, renal cell, melanoma or hepatocellular carcinoma were the cancers that dose-escalation patients had.

This CDR3 is built from 13 residues. Germline-derived CDR1 and CDR2 are LNHDA and SQIVND (reference sequence). V lost 10 bases and J 5 bases, leaving 18 bases between the germline ends. This table comes from immunoSEQ multiplex PCR, and its TCRdb copy is limited to in-frame clones, with some not included. The data hold around 57,000 clones, with roughly 88% observed a single time. Autoimmune disease history or systemic immunosuppression led to patients being barred. V and J are TRBV19 and TRBJ2-7; D gene unclear. This receptor was taken from an adult with an advanced solid tumor such as melanoma, head and neck, liver or kidney cancer. This specimen consisted of CD4+ or CD8+ T cells sorted from blood, obtained in a trial of the OX40 agonist ivuxolimab. CDR3 sequence reads: CATRRQAGHEQYF. The CDR3 DNA sequence: TGTGCCACCCGAAGGCAGGCTGGTCACGAGCAGTACTTC. The whole variable domain, filled in from reference TRBV19 and TRBJ2-7, reads DGGITQSPKYLFRKEGQNVTLSCEQNLNHDAMYWYRQDPGQGLRLIYYSQIVNDFQKGDIAEGYSVSREKKESFPLTVTSAQKNPTAFYLCATRRQAGHEQYFGPGTRLTVT.